This T cell receptor (beta chain) appears in the sequencing data of a study of blood T cell repertoires in COVID-19. In the study overall: Specimens from acute and convalescent COVID-19 originated in the United States, Italy and Spain. PBMCs, B-cell-depleted T cells, or T cells were the source of the cDNA or gDNA that made up the material.

Per the study methods: By means of reference gene primer amplification, nucleated cell counts were estimated. Produced via immunoSEQ multiplex PCR; TCRdb's table is partial and in-frame only. The DNA was the basis for D and trimming; V, J and clone size are from that table. The data contain roughly 100,000 clones, 65% to 75% of them singletons. V lost 1 base and J lost 4, with 13 bases in between. This CDR3 has 16 amino acids. Germline V gives CDR1 SNHLY, CDR2 FYNNEI. The chain couples TRBV2 to TRBJ2-2; D may be TRBD1 (7 bases). This sequence originates from a human donor with acute or convalescent COVID-19. The donor label of this sample is uncertain. Specimen: peripheral blood. The CDR3 protein is CASSEGPGGSTGELFF. The CDR3 nucleotides read TGTGCCAGCAGTGAAGGCCCAGGGGGGAGCACCGGGGAGCTGTTTTTT.